This T cell receptor (beta chain) comes out of a study of control samples from healthy donors and cancer patients. Assay used: immunoSEQ multiplex PCR; TCRdb lists only in-frame clones, some missing. The sample records over 100,000 clones, about 90% being singletons. Trimming stripped 1 base from V and 6 bases from J, with 9 bases between. The CDR3 spans 13 residues. Germline V gene sequence: CDR1 SGHNT, CDR2 YENEEA. The sample taken for sequencing was blood. The chain carries TRBV11-3 and TRBJ1-1; D is unresolved. The TCR sequence derives from a woman aged 50 to 60 in good health. The CDR3 loop is CASSLGSGSEAFF. CDR3 coding DNA: TGTGCCAGCAGCTTAGGATCGGGATCTGAAGCTTTCTTT.